This T cell receptor beta chain was profiled in a study of blood T cells in healthy people across ages (dated by TCRdb to between 2014 and 2016). With respect to the entire study: Template switching captured roughly one uniquely barcoded TCR beta cDNA molecule per two T cells in model experiments. Age-related changes in TCR beta repertoire diversity were measured in the study by deep sequencing normalized with unique cDNA molecular identifiers. The donors were divided into four age groups: young (average about 16 years), middle-aged (over 35), aged (62) and long-lived (about 79). To avoid experimental bias, donors of different ages were randomly spread across the sequencing lanes. Two additional independent replicas of 1 million unique cDNA reads from the same blood draw were analyzed for two donors (one aged 18 to 30 and one aged 80 or older). Overall results and qualifications from the work: Conclusive comparison of naive and antigen-experienced compartments was prevented by the profiling of bulk unsorted PBMCs. Total diversity estimates from one million sequenced T cells were considered lower bounds and underestimates. Observed TCR beta diversity correlated strongly with the percentage of naive T cells measured by flow cytometry. Because donor CMV infection status was unknown, age-related changes in expanded clonotypes were potentially confounded. Observed TCR beta diversity per million T cells fell roughly linearly with age, and a significant reduction was already apparent by age approximately 41. The long-lived group showed more naive CD4+ T cells, fewer expanded clones and increased TCR diversity than the aged group, suggesting age selection.

The donors were roughly 40 Caucasian individuals from Russia, aged about 6 to 95 years, who were systemically healthy. Approximately 11 milliliters of peripheral blood were drawn from each donor into EDTA-treated Vacutainer tubes. Ficoll-Paque density-gradient centrifugation was used to isolate PBMCs, with at least 6 million obtained per sample. Trizol reagent was used to extract total RNA from the PBMCs, yielding at least 6 micrograms per sample. For every donor, flow cytometry on a PBMC aliquot measured the percentage of naive CD45RAhigh/CD27high T cells. From the cysteine up to the phenylalanine, the CDR3 has a length of 14 residues. Only CDR3 DNA remains: 42 bases, in frame from the first base. The germline V gene (reference sequence) supplies CDR1 DFQATT and CDR2 SNEGSKA. From V the trimming removes 4 bases and from J it removes 1 base, while the gene matches leave 2 bases of the junction unaccounted for.

Library preparation was by 5' RACE. Sequenced on an Illumina HiSeq 2500. A second PCR of about 7 to 12 cycles was run with a J-beta primer mix and a sample-barcoded 5' primer. A unique molecular identifier was introduced onto each TCR beta cDNA molecule by a template-switch 5' adaptor carrying 12 random nucleotides. At least 2.5 million CDR3-containing paired-end reads were obtained from each sample. First-strand cDNA synthesis was performed from all RNA using the Mint cDNA synthesis kit, with priming by a TRBC-specific oligonucleotide. Following uracil-DNA glycosylase treatment, a first 18-cycle PCR with universal primers M1SS and BC2_uni_R was performed on all cDNA. Per the authors' processing: Each sample was normalized by randomly selecting 1 million high-quality reads, each carrying a distinct molecular identifier. Reads with shared molecular identifiers were discarded instead of being binned into consensus sequences. MiTCR, run with a Q25 quality threshold and the strictest error-elimination algorithm, handled CDR3 identification, clonotype clustering and error correction. Lower-bound total TCR beta diversity was estimated with a nonparametric unseen species model using Euler transformation. In TCRdb, the public reads were trimmed at Q25 with fastp and aligned with MiXCR, with productive beta chains retained. A single entry per CDR3 protein holds the most common genes and DNA from its merged rows. TCRdb assigned the V and J calls; the authors' analysis was not used. Counted in this sample were about 1,400,000 distinct CDR3 sequences; roughly 45% of them appeared once. The top ten constitute 7% to 9% of the sample.

Remarks on this clonotype: Its cognate antigen has yet to be identified. Base qualities are not at hand, and no much larger clone is one base apart.

The source is a woman between 18 and 30 years old in good health. The chain was built from TRBV20-1 and TRBJ2-3, and TRBD2 aligns with 10 junction nucleotides. The specimen was blood. This receptor carries the CDR3 CSATTSGGTDTQYF. At the DNA level, the sequence is TGCAGTGCTACAACTAGCGGGGGCACAGATACGCAGTATTTT.